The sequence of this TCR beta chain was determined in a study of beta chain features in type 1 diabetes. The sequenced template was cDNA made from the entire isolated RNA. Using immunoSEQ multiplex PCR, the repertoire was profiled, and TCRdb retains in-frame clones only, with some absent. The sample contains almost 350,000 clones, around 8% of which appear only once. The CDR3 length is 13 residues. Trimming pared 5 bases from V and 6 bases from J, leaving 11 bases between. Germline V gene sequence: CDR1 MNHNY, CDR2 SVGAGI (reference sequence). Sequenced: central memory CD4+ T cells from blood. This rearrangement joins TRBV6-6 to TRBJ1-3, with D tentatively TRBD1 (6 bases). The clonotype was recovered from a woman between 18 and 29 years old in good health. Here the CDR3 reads CASSGTGINTIYF. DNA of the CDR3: TGTGCCAGCAGTGGTACAGGGATAAACACCATATATTTT.